The T cell receptor beta chain described here comes from a study of CD8+ T cells in alopecia areata listed by TCRdb under 2018. A note on the overall study: The treated patients, all with moderate-to-severe alopecia areata, were enrolled in an open-label pilot trial of oral tofacitinib given at 5 to 10 mg twice daily. RNA came from the PAXgene miRNA kit for fixed scalp, the miRNeasy kit for PBMCs, and the RNeasy kit for mouse skin. immunoSEQ multiplex PCR using 35 Vbeta forward primers and 13 Jbeta reverse primers was used to amplify TCRbeta CDR3 regions. Clonality in the scalp was compared among normal scalp (n=4), patchy alopecia areata scalp (n=8), and alopecia totalis/universalis scalp (n=8). The SALT score, which quantifies the percentage of affected scalp surface area, was used to measure disease severity in treated patients. Patients stayed on tofacitinib for 6 to 18 months and then had 6 months of follow-up off drug so that delayed response and recurrence could be assessed. Biopsies were taken from tofacitinib-treated patients at baseline and at 4 and 24 weeks of treatment, and a later scalp biopsy was taken in several of the tofacitinib-treated patients. The study used high-throughput TCRbeta sequencing to examine T cell clonal expansion in alopecia areata, in both the C3H/HeJ mouse model and human patients. Human TCRbeta sequencing covered scalp tissue and sorted CD4+ and CD8+ peripheral blood T cells from patchy and totalis/universalis alopecia areata patients and healthy controls. Beyond this particular receptor, the publication reports: Compared with normal scalp, lesional scalp had higher clonality and more expanded CD8+ clones, particularly in alopecia totalis/universalis, a pattern that suggests antigenic drive. Many expanded lesional clones were found to persist in scalp and blood during tofacitinib treatment, and relapse after treatment cessation may be partly explained by this persistence. Because the treated cohort was small and included a single nonresponder, larger studies are needed to assess links between baseline CD8+ expansion and response. Shared TCR sequences between patients were less evident than in mice, which may be partly attributable to HLA diversity in the patient population. Scalp clonality and the number of expanded CD8+ clones among the top 100 scalp clones were significantly decreased by tofacitinib. Unlike mouse skin, where gammadelta T cells dominate, normal human skin contains resident alphabeta T cells that get sequenced too, which complicates analysis of the scalp TCR repertoire.

According to the study, the label for this sample's time point signals: roughly 24 weeks on oral tofacitinib. The sample's treatment or condition label is to be understood as: oral pan-JAK inhibitor, 5-10 mg twice daily. Lesional scalp punch biopsies and peripheral blood were collected from alopecia areata patients. PBMCs were isolated by density centrifugation and stained for CD3, CD4 and CD8, after which CD4+ and CD8+ T cells were sorted on a FACSAria. As for this clone: Its antigen specificity is not known. No quality values exist for individual bases; no much larger clone is one base distant.

Trimming takes 4 bases off V and 4 bases off J; junction bases not matched to a gene: 6. The germline V gene specifies LGHNA as CDR1 and YSLEER as CDR2. There are 16 amino acids in the CDR3, from cysteine to phenylalanine inclusive. Only the CDR3 region is kept as DNA, spanning 48 bases read in frame from base 1. Libraries were prepared through the immunoSEQ multiplex PCR assay. To provide template for TCR sequencing, every sample had RNA extracted and reverse transcribed into cDNA. First-strand cDNA was synthesized with SuperScript III using a 2:1 mix of oligo-dT and random hexamers. A synthetic immune receptor repertoire was used to measure amplification bias, and any remaining bias was corrected computationally. Concerning the study's data processing: Raw reads were preprocessed to remove errors, and CDR3 was defined according to IMGT conventions as the region from the conserved cysteine to phenylalanine. To get clonality, Shannon entropy was normalized by log2 of the number of productive unique TCRs and the result was subtracted from 1. Whether scalp clones were CD4 or CD8 was inferred by matching scalp TCRbeta sequences against CD4 and CD8 repertoires sorted from blood. TCRdb carries this immuneACCESS record with in-frame sequences only. Its versions omit some clonotypes, under half of them owing to an unresolved V gene in the studies checked, with the rest unexplained. V, J and clone size were drawn from that table, and D and trimming were deduced from the DNA. Within this sample are around 180,000 clones, with less than 65% of them counted one time only. The ten largest clones take up approximately 1% of the sample.

Sequencing used CD4+ T cells sorted from blood, obtained at week 24, from a patient treated with tofacitinib. This clonotype was sampled from a human donor with alopecia areata. The chain couples TRBV4-3 to TRBJ1-4; TRBD1 matches 10 bases in the middle. Here the CDR3 is given as CASSPGQGIGNEKLFF. The nucleotides read TGCGCCAGCAGCCCGGGACAGGGGATCGGTAATGAAAAACTGTTTTTT.